This T cell receptor beta chain emerged from a study of blood T cells in healthy people across ages. A J-beta primer mix and a sample-barcoded 5' primer were used in a second PCR of roughly 6 to 11 cycles. Tags on each cDNA molecule came from a template-switch adaptor with 12 random nucleotides. One entry per CDR3 protein results from TCRdb running MiXCR on the 5' RACE reads. Of around 900,000 distinct CDR3 sequences listed, roughly 51% are singletons. Total RNA was extracted at no less than 6 micrograms per sample. CDR3 length: 16 residues. Germline CDR1 reads MDHEN; CDR2 reads SYDVKM. J was trimmed by 4 bases and V by 1 base; bases with no gene match: 6. Concerning this clonotype itself: Its specificity is unknown.

General study points: Naive CD4+ cells and diversity were both higher in long-lived donors than in aged donors. Older individuals had lower TCR beta diversity per million T cells (the decline was roughly linear).

The sequence came from a woman between 55 and 75 years old in good health. Sequenced: blood. This sequence joins TRBV28 and TRBJ2-1; 8 nucleotides agree with TRBD1. The CDR3 loop is CASSLFGQGLYNEQFF. As DNA, the CDR3 is TGTGCCAGCAGTTTATTTGGACAGGGACTTTACAATGAGCAGTTCTTC.